This TCR beta chain was captured by sequencing in a study of T cell responses to AZD1222 COVID-19 vaccine. Across the whole study: It was second doses at about 4 or about 12 weeks that were pooled.

The repertoire was sequenced with immunoSEQ multiplex PCR; TCRdb's copy has only in-frame clones and lacks some. The profile shows roughly 100,000 clones, 90% of them singletons. This clone was counted only a few times. Its antigen is currently unknown. The CDR3 runs to 16 residues. V was shortened by 2 bases and J by 3 bases, with 14 bases between the two germline ends. Whole-study findings and limits: Donors in the cohort were predominantly white British and more often female, and clonal diversity was possibly underestimated. At study baseline, merely six AZD1222 recipients were seropositive.

The rearrangement links TRBV23-1 to TRBJ1-5, with D hard to call. TRBV23-1 is recorded as an ORF, its role being uncertain. The source of this sequence is an adult in good health. This specimen was peripheral blood, taken on day 0 of AZD1222 vaccination. CDR3 bases: TGCGCCAGCAGTCAAAGAGTCAGCAGAGACAATCAGCCCCAGCATTTT. Residues: CASSQRVSRDNQPQHF.